Many counts were recorded for the clone carrying this T cell receptor beta chain. This entry belongs to a study of T cells after yellow fever vaccination. As TCR cDNA was made by 5'RACE template switching, a universal primer site and UMIs were added. One entry per CDR3 protein results from TCRdb running MiXCR on the 5' RACE reads. The sample lists about 250,000 distinct CDR3 sequences, 3.6% occurring once. Per the germline V gene, CDR1 is KGHDR and CDR2 is SFDVKD. CDR3 length: 14 residues. V lost 6 bases and J lost 5; bases outside the gene matches: 7. The chain joins TRBV24-1 to TRBJ2-7, with TRBD1 matching 9 bases. This clonotype was obtained from a young man who received the YFV17D yellow fever vaccine. The sequenced sample was PBMCs, obtained 15 days after the yellow fever booster vaccination. For the CDR3, the DNA is TGTGCCACCAGTCCGGGACAGGGTTGGGACGAGCAGTACTTC. This sequence encodes CATSPGQGWDEQYF.